The sequence of this T cell receptor (beta chain) was determined in a study of T cell repertoires in cytomegalovirus infection (dated by TCRdb to between 2017 and 2020). Study-wide context: Donor HLA type was relevant to the analysis, as public TCR beta signatures indicated carriage of CMV infection together with the matching HLA type. What the authors observed across the whole study: Cumulative frequency of public TCR beta family members discriminated carriers of CMV infection plus the relevant HLA type in this cohort and an independent 352-donor cohort. The ex vivo response was dominated by HLA-C-restricted CMV-specific TCR beta clonotypes, which also provided the single most frequent clonotype in two of eight donors.

TCRdb names Illumina HiSeq 1500 as the instrument used. TCRdb itself trimmed the public reads at Q25 with fastp, ran MiXCR and retained productive beta chains. Every CDR3 protein is listed once, alongside the most common genes and DNA of its rows. This sample is represented by 560,000 or so distinct CDR3 sequences; 15% to 20% of them were singletons. The ten largest account for 20% to 30% of the sample. This clonotype was found many times. Its antigen is not yet known. Base qualities are not provided; no much larger clone lies one nucleotide away. CDR1 and CDR2 are read off the germline V gene as SGHAT and FQNNGV. From its cysteine to its phenylalanine, the CDR3 spans 15 amino acids. Here the CDR3 DNA is all that survives: 45 bases in frame from base 1. Relative to germline, V is missing 3 bases and J is missing 3 bases, with 8 bases of the junction outside any gene match.

The V gene is TRBV11-2 and the J gene is TRBJ2-7, with 7 bases in between that match TRBD1. Specimen: CD8+ T cells from PBMCs. This receptor was identified in a human donor in good health (CMV status not recorded). Some clones in this sample may be carry-over from other donors' samples. DNA sequence: TGTGCCAGCAGCTTTTCGCGACAGGGTTTCTACGAGCAGTACTTC. Its coded protein is CASSFSRQGFYEQYF.